The 21 T cell receptor beta chains presented below share a single source sample, sequenced in a study of human T cells and chemical hapten exposure. TCRdb itself ran the RACE reads through MiXCR, one entry per CDR3 protein. This table has approximately 180,000 distinct CDR3 sequences, 25% to 30% appearing once. Stated time point: pre-sensitization, week 0. Sample treatment: therapeutic diphenylcyclopropenone sensitization with weekly scalp DPC. The specimen comprised whole blood, sampled in connection with sensitization to the hapten diphenylcyclopropenone (DPC). Receptor source: a woman between 25 and 40 years old with alopecia areata. Some clones in this sample may be carry-over from other donors' samples.

This clonotype was found a few times. This rearrangement joins TRBV20-1 to TRBJ1-1; weak D call: TRBD1 (6 bases). Trimming left V 0 bases short and J 1 base short, with 12 bases between. CDR1 and CDR2 (germline): DFQATT, SNEGSKA (reference sequence). This CDR3 contains 15 residues. The CDR3, as DNA: TGCAGTGCTAGAGATCGGGACATCGGGAACACTGAAGCTTTCTTT. Its protein product is CSARDRDIGNTEAFF.

This clonotype was seen a handful of times. The chain couples TRBV29-1 to TRBJ2-5, with D possibly TRBD2 on 5 matching bases. The germline CDR1 and CDR2 sequences are SQVTM and ANQGSEA. The CDR3 consists of 14 residues. V lost 2 bases, J lost 2 bases, and 12 bases lay in between. CDR3 nucleotides: TGCAGCGTTGAATACAGCGCGGGTCAAGAGACCCAGTACTTC. Encoded protein: CSVEYSAGQETQYF.

V gene TRBV10-3 combines with J gene TRBJ2-2; 15 positions match TRBD2. In germline, CDR1 is ENHRY, CDR2 SYGVKD. V lost 6 bases to trimming and J lost 6 bases; unmatched junction nucleotides: 8. CDR3 length: 17 amino acids. CDR3 protein: CAISGLAGGPLPGELFF. The CDR3 DNA follows: TGTGCCATCAGCGGACTAGCGGGGGGGCCTCTGCCCGGGGAGCTGTTTTTT.

The chain uses TRBV27 and TRBJ2-7, with 8 bases identical to TRBD1. This CDR3 contains 16 residues. Germline V gene sequence: CDR1 MNHEY, CDR2 SMNVEV (reference sequence). The junction had 14 bases not matched to a gene; V was cut back by 6 bases and J by 4 bases. CDR3 nucleotide sequence: TGTGCCAGCAGACAAGATGACAGGGGAAAGGGGTACGAGCAGTACTTC. It specifies CASRQDDRGKGYEQYF.

V usage is TRBV29-1 and J usage is TRBJ2-5, with TRBD2 matching 7 bases. J was trimmed by 7 bases and V by 6 bases; bases with no gene match: 5. Germline V gene lookup returns CDR1 SQVTM and CDR2 ANQGSEA. The CDR3 length is 11 residues. CDR3 residues: CSVVTSATQYF. In DNA form, the CDR3 reads TGCAGCGTCGTTACTAGCGCGACCCAGTACTTC.

The genes are TRBV12-3 or TRBV12-4 and TRBJ2-7; TRBD1 is a possible D gene (6 bases). CDR3 size: 13 residues. V was shortened by 7 bases and J by 5 bases, with 15 bases between the two germline ends. CDR3 bases: TGTGCCAGCACCCCCCGGGACACAGACGAGCAGTACTTC. Its translation is CASTPRDTDEQYF.

This clonotype was counted only a few times. J is TRBJ2-3 and V is TRBV6-2 or TRBV6-3; perhaps TRBD2 as D (5 bases). The CDR3 has 16 residues. Trimming took 2 bases from V and 5 from J, leaving 17 bases between them. The germline V gene encodes CDR1 MNHEY and CDR2 SVGEGT. CDR3 amino acids: CASSYAGLAVKDTQYF. For the CDR3, the DNA is TGTGCCAGCAGTTACGCAGGACTGGCGGTGAAAGATACGCAGTATTTT.

This chain joins TRBV29-1 and TRBJ1-1, with D uncertain. CDR3 length equals 14 residues. Deletions cut 3 bases from V and 0 bases from J, with 11 bases between. In germline, CDR1 is SQVTM, CDR2 ANQGSEA. The CDR3 coding sequence is TGCAGCGTTGATGCCGGGCAACTGAACACTGAAGCTTTCTTT. Encoded protein: CSVDAGQLNTEAFF.

This clonotype occurred many times. The chain couples TRBV11-1 to TRBJ2-5; D unresolved. The V and J ends lost 1 base and 5 bases respectively, with 8 bases between them. Germline V CDR1 and CDR2: SGHAT, FQDESV (reference sequence). There are 13 residues in the CDR3. CDR3 amino acids: CASSLVAVETQYF. The CDR3 nucleotides read TGTGCCAGCAGCTTAGTAGCCGTCGAGACCCAGTACTTC.

The chain combines TRBV7-9 with TRBJ1-6; the match to TRBD1 covers 7 bases. There are 15 residues in the CDR3. Trimming took 5 bases from V and 3 from J; bases not matched to a gene: 4. Germline V CDR1 and CDR2: SEHNR, FQNEAQ (reference sequence). The CDR3, as DNA: TGTGCCAGCAGCCCCCGGGACAGCTATAATTCACCCCTCCACTTT. The encoded protein is CASSPRDSYNSPLHF.

This clonotype showed up just a few times. The rearrangement joins TRBV5-1 to TRBJ2-7; D gene unclear. With 4 bases removed from V and 3 bases from J, the gap between germline ends came to 5 bases. Germline V CDR1 and CDR2: SGHRS, YFSETQ. CDR3 size: 11 residues. This chain's CDR3 is CASSNNYEQYF. The DNA of the CDR3 is TGCGCCAGCAGCAATAACTACGAGCAGTACTTC.

This clonotype has only a few counts. J is TRBJ2-7 and V is TRBV2, with TRBD2 matching 10 bases. This CDR3 is built from 17 residues. The V segment lost 8 bases and the J segment 2 bases; nucleotides outside the gene matches: 15. Germline V CDR1 and CDR2: SNHLY, FYNNEI. This CDR3 reads CASGGPGLAKNPYEQYF. The CDR3 DNA follows: TGTGCCAGCGGGGGCCCGGGACTAGCGAAAAATCCCTACGAGCAGTACTTC.

The chain is built from TRBV28 and TRBJ1-4; D perhaps matches TRBD1 (6 bases). Trimming cost V 4 bases and J 4 bases, with 16 bases left between them. The germline V gene has CDR1 MDHEN and CDR2 SYDVKM. This CDR3 has 16 amino acids. The CDR3 region is CASSSPGVGFNEKLFF. The DNA for the CDR3 is TGTGCCAGCAGTTCCCCAGGGGTGGGGTTTAATGAAAAACTGTTTTTT.

The J gene is TRBJ2-2, the V gene TRBV29-1; D not resolved. The ends were cut back, 6 bases at V and 0 bases at J, with 11 bases in the middle. Germline V gene sequence: CDR1 SQVTM, CDR2 ANQGSEA. The CDR3 contains 14 residues. The CDR3 DNA is TGCAGCGTCCCAGGAAGCGCGAACACCGGGGAGCTGTTTTTT. It translates to CSVPGSANTGELFF.

This clonotype was detected only a few times. The V and J genes are TRBV28 and TRBJ1-2, with D possibly TRBD1 on 6 matching bases. V was pared by 2 bases and J by 8 bases, with 27 bases between. This CDR3 contains 18 residues. CDR1 is MDHEN, CDR2 SYDVKM, per germline. CDR3 in amino acids: CASSLRIGGRQVSYGYTF. DNA of the CDR3: TGTGCCAGCAGTTTACGGATAGGAGGGCGACAGGTGTCCTACGGCTACACCTTC.

This clonotype was recorded only once. The chain is built from TRBV3-1 and TRBJ2-2, with D perhaps matching TRBD1 or TRBD2 (5 bases each). The CDR3 consists of 16 residues. V gave up 2 bases and J gave up 1 base, with 11 bases separating them. From germline, CDR1 is LGHDT and CDR2 YNNKEL (reference sequence). CDR3 nucleotide sequence: TGTGCCAGCAGCCAAAAGGGACGGCAGAACACCGGGGAGCTGTTTTTT. It codes for CASSQKGRQNTGELFF. The full variable domain, its missing parts supplied by reference TRBV3-1 and TRBJ2-2, is DTAVSQTPKYLVTQMGNDKSIKCEQNLGHDTMYWYKQDSKKFLKIMFSYNNKELIINETVPNRFSPKSPDKAHLNLHINSLELGDSAVYFCASSQKGRQNTGELFFGEGSRLTVL.

The V and J genes are TRBV7-2 and TRBJ2-1, with D unresolved. V was cut by 5 bases and J by 10 bases, with 9 bases left in between. The germline CDR1 and CDR2 sequences are SGHTA and FQGNSA. The CDR3 contains 11 residues. The CDR3 bases are TGTGCCAGCAGCCGCAATCCCGAGCAGTTCTTC. Amino acids: CASSRNPEQFF.

This chain uses TRBV7-9 with TRBJ2-7; TRBD1 matches at 10 bases. Per the germline V gene, CDR1 is SEHNR and CDR2 is FQNEAQ (reference sequence). The CDR3 runs 16 residues. With 5 bases clipped from V and 3 bases from J, the junction kept 10 bases outside the gene matches. The CDR3 here is CASSLTPTGGFYEQYF. CDR3 DNA: TGTGCCAGCAGCCTTACACCGACAGGGGGCTTCTACGAGCAGTACTTC.

This clonotype appeared a few times. The gene calls are TRBV7-9 and TRBJ1-3, with D possibly TRBD1 on 5 matching bases. V was pared by 10 bases and J by 6 bases, with 13 bases between. This CDR3 contains 12 residues. Germline CDR1 SEHNR, CDR2 FQNEAQ (reference sequence). For the CDR3, the DNA is TGTGCCACTCAGGGTGCATCAAACACCATATATTTT. Amino acid sequence: CATQGASNTIYF. The variable domain in full, completed from reference TRBV7-9 and TRBJ1-3, reads DTGVSQNPRHKITKRGQNVTFRCDPISEHNRLYWYRQTLGQGPEFLTYFQNEAQLEKSRLLSDRFSAERPKGSFSTLEIQRTEQGDSAMYLCATQGASNTIYFGEGSWLTVV.

This clonotype was counted between two and nine times. V is TRBV29-1 and J is TRBJ2-3; D gene unclear. The CDR3 is made up of 11 amino acids. V lost 3 bases and J 3 bases, leaving 4 bases between the germline ends. From germline, CDR1 is SQVTM and CDR2 ANQGSEA. Written as DNA, the CDR3 is TGCAGCGTTGACGTAACAGATACGCAGTATTTT. Translated: CSVDVTDTQYF.

There are a few counts of this clonotype. The CDR3 spells CSVDGENTEAFF. As DNA, the CDR3 is TGCAGCGTTGATGGGGAGAACACTGAAGCTTTCTTT. V gene TRBV29-1 combines with J gene TRBJ1-1, with unresolved D. The CDR3 consists of 12 residues. Germline V gene data show CDR1 as SQVTM and CDR2 as ANQGSEA. V lost 3 bases and J lost 1, with 6 bases in between.